This TCR beta chain was obtained from a study of CD8 T cells in Susac syndrome. Study-level findings and limits: As acknowledged by the study, its TCR sequencing and HLA analysis included a relatively small number of individuals.

The CDR3 is 14 amino acids. V lost 4 bases and J 2 bases, leaving 12 bases between the germline ends. Germline values: CDR1 SNHLY, CDR2 FYNNEI. The RNA, about 0.45 to 1 ug, was put through reverse transcription using random hexamers. MiXCR was run by TCRdb on the immunoSEQ multiplex PCR reads, yielding one entry per CDR3 protein. The sample has 190,000 or so distinct CDR3 sequences, 95% seen once; the top ten hold 0.082%. In blood CD8+ and CD4+ T cells, TCR beta underwent sequencing. The CD8+ and CD4+ T cells were isolated magnetically using a negative isolation approach, whereas the TEMRA cells were enriched by FACS. Points on this clonotype: The antigen is not known.

This receptor was taken from a human donor with multiple sclerosis. Sequencing was carried out using CD4+ T cells from PBMCs. The chain employs TRBV2 and TRBJ2-7; D not resolved. The CDR3 region has the DNA TGTGCCAGCAGTGTTTCCAGTTTACCCTACGAGCAGTACGTC. It is translated as CASSVSSLPYEQYV.